This T cell receptor beta chain was sequenced in a study of T cells in localized non-small cell lung cancer. Study-wide findings and caveats: There was higher T cell clonality in uninvolved adjacent lung than in tumor, and it was highest there. Paired adjacent lung recovered a median around 62 of the top 100 tumor clones.

Turning to this clone: Antigen specificity is unknown.

V was trimmed by 6 bases and J by 4 bases, leaving 12 bases between them. The CDR3 extends over 13 amino acids. Looked up from germline, CDR1 is SNHLY and CDR2 is FYNNEI. TCRdb's copy holds only in-frame clones and misses some; the assay was immunoSEQ multiplex PCR. The table lists roughly 38,000 clones, approximately 86% of them singletons. The chain combines TRBV2 with TRBJ1-2; weak D call: TRBD1 (6 bases). Source: peripheral blood, taken before any cancer treatment. The receptor was isolated from a man between 18 and 55 years old with stage I lung adenocarcinoma. In DNA form, the CDR3 reads TGTGCCAGCAGCCCGACAGGTTCCTATGGCTACACCTTC. Amino acids: CASSPTGSYGYTF.